A single sample is the source of the 27 T cell receptor beta chains below, sequenced in a study of response to subunit inactivated influenza vaccine. TCRdb itself ran the RT-PCR reads through MiXCR, one entry per CDR3 protein. In the table there are 400,000 to 650,000 distinct CDR3 sequences, around 7.7% of which are singletons. The source was PBMCs from blood, collected around 25 months after vaccination. All receptors come from a man between 50 and 75 years old who received an inactivated influenza vaccine.

The rearrangement joins TRBV19 to TRBJ2-7; D tentatively reads TRBD1 or TRBD2 (5 bases each). The CDR3 runs to 16 residues. Germline CDR1 LNHDA, CDR2 SQIVND (reference sequence). Trimming shortened V by 6 bases and J by 5 bases, and 23 bases separated the two germline ends. The CDR3 region is CASRGEFGTDLNEQYF. DNA of the CDR3: TGTGCCAGTAGGGGGGAGTTTGGGACGGACCTAAACGAGCAGTACTTC.

The chain links TRBV20-1 to TRBJ2-3; 8 bases fit TRBD2. Germline-derived CDR1 and CDR2 are DFQATT and SNEGSKA (reference sequence). The V gene end was trimmed by 1 base and the J gene end by 1 base; junction bases not matched to a gene: 10. The CDR3 runs to 17 residues. CDR3 loop: CSARAGPAGARTDTQYF. The CDR3 bases are TGCAGTGCTAGAGCAGGCCCAGCGGGAGCGCGCACAGATACGCAGTATTTT.

This clonotype has more than one count but fewer than ten. The CDR3 region has the DNA TGTGCCAGCAGCCGGACTAGCAACTACGAGCAGTACTTC. Protein: CASSRTSNYEQYF. V is TRBV5-5 and J is TRBJ2-7; 8 positions match TRBD2. The length of the CDR3 is 13 residues. J was trimmed by 3 bases and V by 4 bases; bases with no gene match: 3. Germline CDR1 and CDR2: SGHKS and YYEKEE (reference sequence).

The chain couples TRBV4-1 to TRBJ2-2; D is perhaps TRBD1 (5 bases). Germline V lookup: CDR1 MGHRA, CDR2 YSYEKL. Between the trimmed V and J ends, which lost 4 bases and 1 base, there was a span of 13 bases. The CDR3 loop spans 16 amino acids. CDR3 in amino acids: CASSPDRTGNTGELFF. The CDR3 DNA reads as TGCGCCAGCAGCCCCGACAGAACCGGGAACACCGGGGAGCTGTTTTTT.

The gene calls are TRBV6-2 or TRBV6-3 and TRBJ2-3; D gene ambiguous. The CDR3 totals 16 residues. Trimming cost V 2 bases and J 0 bases, with 12 bases left between them. Germline values: CDR1 MNHEY, CDR2 SVGEGT. CDR3 protein: CASSYPPGGSTDTQYF. CDR3 sequence (DNA): TGTGCCAGCAGTTACCCCCCGGGTGGCAGCACAGATACGCAGTATTTT.

The chain combines TRBV5-1 with TRBJ1-2; D not certain. Germline V gives CDR1 SGHRS, CDR2 YFSETQ. The CDR3 is 14 residues long. Trimming took 4 bases from V and 7 from J, leaving 17 bases between them. In DNA, the CDR3 is TGCGCCAGCAGCAGAACCGGACTGCCCTTTGGCTACACCTTC. Translating gives CASSRTGLPFGYTF.

J is TRBJ2-5 and V is TRBV27; 7 nucleotides agree with TRBD1. Germline lookup yields CDR1 MNHEY and CDR2 SMNVEV (reference sequence). The CDR3 is 14 amino acids. J lost 6 bases, V lost 2 bases, and 6 bases had no gene match. The CDR3, as DNA: TGTGCCAGCAGTTTACGAGGGGGCAAACAGACCCAGTACTTC. This translates into CASSLRGGKQTQYF.

The chain joins TRBV27 to TRBJ2-1; a weak D match, TRBD2 (5 bases). This CDR3 has 15 amino acids. CDR1 and CDR2 from the germline V gene are MNHEY and SMNVEV (reference sequence). Trimming pared 5 bases from V and 7 bases from J, leaving 18 bases between. The CDR3 DNA reads TGTGCCAGCAGTCCGCGGGCACAGTACCGGAATGAGCAGTTCTTC. Amino acid sequence: CASSPRAQYRNEQFF.

The chain carries TRBV6-1 and TRBJ2-7; TRBD1 agrees at 9 bases. Germline CDR1 and CDR2: MNHNS and SASEGT. Germline trimming cut 6 bases from V and 7 bases from J; bases unmatched to any gene: 10. This CDR3 region has 14 residues. CDR3 amino acids: CASSSGTGWLEQYF. In DNA, the CDR3 is TGTGCCAGCAGCAGCGGGACAGGGTGGCTAGAGCAGTACTTC.

This clonotype was seen ten or more times. V gene TRBV19 combines with J gene TRBJ2-7, with TRBD2 as a possible D gene (6 bases). Deletions cut 1 base from V and 1 base from J, with 14 bases between. The germline CDR1 and CDR2 sequences are LNHDA and SQIVND (reference sequence). This CDR3 is 16 amino acids long. The CDR3 here is CASSIVGDSRSYEQYF. Written as DNA, the CDR3 is TGTGCCAGTAGTATAGTCGGGGACTCCAGATCCTACGAGCAGTACTTC.

The chain has TRBV10-3 and TRBJ1-5; maybe TRBD1 (6 bases). Trimming shortened V by 4 bases and J by 4 bases, and 14 bases separated the two germline ends. The CDR3 loop spans 15 amino acids. Per the germline V gene, CDR1 is ENHRY and CDR2 is SYGVKD. The CDR3 DNA sequence: TGTGCCATCAGTGTAAACCAGGGGAAGAATCAGCCCCAGCATTTT. It encodes CAISVNQGKNQPQHF.

The chain employs TRBV7-8 and TRBJ2-7, with D possibly matching TRBD1 (6 bases). The CDR3 sequence is 13 residues long. The germline V gene encodes CDR1 SGHVS and CDR2 FQNEAQ. V gave up 8 bases and J gave up 5 bases, with 16 bases separating them. This chain's CDR3 is CASVTGWGNEQYF. Here the CDR3 DNA reads TGTGCCAGCGTTACAGGGTGGGGAAACGAGCAGTACTTC. The full variable domain, with the rest looked up from reference TRBV7-8 and TRBJ2-7, is GAGVSQSPRYKVAKRGQDVALRCDPISGHVSLFWYQQALGQGPEFLTYFQNEAQLDKSGLPSDRFFAERPEGSVSTLKIQRTQQEDSAVYLCASVTGWGNEQYFGPGTRLTVT.

J is TRBJ2-3 and V is TRBV20-1; TRBD2 agrees at 10 bases. J gave up 4 bases and V 8 bases, and 6 bases lay outside the gene matches. From germline, CDR1 is DFQATT and CDR2 SNEGSKA (reference sequence). The CDR3 runs 13 residues. The CDR3 coding sequence is TGCAGTCAAAGTAGCGGGGGGTCAGATACGCAGTATTTT. Amino acids: CSQSSGGSDTQYF.

V is TRBV20-1 and J is TRBJ2-5; 8 bases agree with TRBD1. The CDR3 has 13 amino acids. V lost 4 bases, J lost 4 bases, and 5 bases stayed unmatched. Germline CDR1 DFQATT, CDR2 SNEGSKA (reference sequence). The CDR3 bases are TGCAGTGCTACAGGGGGCCGAAGAGAGACCCAGTACTTC. This sequence encodes CSATGGRRETQYF.

This clonotype was recorded a few times. The chain carries TRBV20-1 and TRBJ2-5, with 10 bases fitting TRBD2. Germline CDR1 is DFQATT and CDR2 is SNEGSKA (reference sequence). The CDR3 runs 15 residues. V gave up 1 base and J gave up 5 bases; unmatched junction bases: 7. The CDR3 loop reads CSARGLAGVYETQYF. In nucleotides, the CDR3 is TGCAGTGCTAGAGGGCTAGCGGGAGTATATGAGACCCAGTACTTC.

This clonotype has a handful of counts. The chain carries TRBV3-1 and TRBJ2-5; no clear D. Between the trimmed V and J ends, which lost 2 bases and 5 bases, there was a span of 6 bases. Germline CDR1 and CDR2: LGHDT and YNNKEL (reference sequence). The CDR3 contains 12 residues. In nucleotides, the CDR3 is TGTGCCAGCAGCCAATTAGTCGAGACCCAGTACTTC. Amino acids: CASSQLVETQYF.

This clonotype was observed a few times. The chain carries TRBV12-3 or TRBV12-4 and TRBJ2-4; TRBD2 might be the D (6 bases). The CDR3 covers 15 residues. V was pared by 3 bases and J by 0 bases, with 9 bases between. CDR3 sequence: CASSFPGGAKNIQYF. The CDR3 DNA follows: TGTGCCAGCAGTTTCCCCGGGGGAGCCAAAAACATTCAGTACTTC.

The gene calls are TRBV9 and TRBJ2-1, with a possible D match to TRBD2 (5 bases). V was clipped by 0 bases and J by 0 bases, with 10 bases between them. The CDR3 consists of 16 residues. Germline V gene data show CDR1 as SGDLS and CDR2 as YYNGEE. The CDR3 DNA reads as TGTGCCAGCAGCGTAGCCGGGATGAGCTCCTACAATGAGCAGTTCTTC. Its protein is CASSVAGMSSYNEQFF.

The sample holds a few counts of this clonotype. The rearrangement links TRBV4-1 to TRBJ2-3; maybe TRBD1 (5 bases). The germline V gene encodes CDR1 MGHRA and CDR2 YSYEKL. This CDR3 region has 15 residues. Between the trimmed V and J ends, which lost 0 bases and 4 bases, there was a span of 11 bases. This CDR3 reads CASSQDGAGSDTQYF. CDR3 nucleotides: TGCGCCAGCAGCCAAGATGGGGCAGGGTCAGATACGCAGTATTTT.

This clonotype has at least ten counts. At one end the junction does not follow the germline gene, possibly because of a read error. The rearrangement links TRBV11-2 to TRBJ2-1; 16 bases align to TRBD2. The CDR3 contains 18 residues. Per the germline V gene, CDR1 is SGHAT and CDR2 is FQNNGV. CDR3 bases: TGTGCCAGCAGCATAGATGGGACTAGCGGGGGGGCCTACAATGAGCAGTTCTTC. Its protein is CASSIDGTSGGAYNEQFF.

This clonotype showed up just a few times. The chain couples TRBV11-2 to TRBJ1-6; D is unclear. Germline V gene data show CDR1 as SGHAT and CDR2 as FQNNGV. The CDR3 runs to 15 residues. The V gene lost 2 bases and the J gene lost 7 bases, with 12 bases spanning the gap. The chain's CDR3 is CASSLSGPWNSPLHF. In DNA, the CDR3 is TGTGCCAGCAGCTTAAGCGGGCCTTGGAATTCACCCCTCCACTTT.

This clonotype was counted many times. V usage is TRBV12-3 or TRBV12-4 and J usage is TRBJ1-6, with D maybe TRBD1 (5 bases). Deletions cut 6 bases from V and 9 bases from J, with 15 bases between. The CDR3 is 14 amino acids. The DNA for the CDR3 is TGTGCCAGCAGATTCGGGACGCCGTTTTCACCCCTCCACTTT. Encoded protein: CASRFGTPFSPLHF.

This clonotype was seen a handful of times. This sequence joins TRBV7-2 and TRBJ2-2; 7 nucleotides line up with TRBD2. This CDR3 comprises 16 residues. Per the germline V gene, CDR1 is SGHTA and CDR2 is FQGNSA. The V segment lost 1 base and the J segment 0 bases; nucleotides outside the gene matches: 2. DNA of the CDR3: TGTGCCAGCAGCTTAGGAGGGACTACGAACACCGGGGAGCTGTTTTTT. Translated: CASSLGGTTNTGELFF.

The J gene is TRBJ1-3, the V gene TRBV4-3; no firm D call. This CDR3 contains 17 residues. V was trimmed by 0 bases and J by 0 bases, leaving 12 bases between them. The germline CDR1 and CDR2 sequences are LGHNA and YSLEER. In nucleotides, the CDR3 is TGCGCCAGCAGCCAAGATCCGGTTACTCTCTCTGGAAACACCATATATTTT. Translating gives CASSQDPVTLSGNTIYF.

At least ten counts were recorded for this clonotype. This rearrangement joins TRBV27 to TRBJ2-2, with TRBD1 as a possible D gene (6 bases). The V end lost 0 bases, the J end lost 1 base, and 6 bases lay between the germline ends. Germline V gene data show CDR1 as MNHEY and CDR2 as SMNVEV (reference sequence). CDR3 size: 15 residues. CDR3 DNA sequence: TGTGCCAGCAGTTTATCGACAGGGAACACCGGGGAGCTGTTTTTT. Translating it yields CASSLSTGNTGELFF.

The chain has TRBV7-2 and TRBJ2-5; 7 bases agree with TRBD2. Germline CDR1 reads SGHTA; CDR2 reads FQGNSA. The junction had 11 bases not matched to a gene; V was cut back by 8 bases and J by 2 bases. The CDR3 has 15 amino acids. DNA of the CDR3: TGTGCCAGCTGCCCTGGGGGACTATATCAAGAGACCCAGTACTTC. Amino acid sequence: CASCPGGLYQETQYF.

This sequence joins TRBV20-1 and TRBJ2-7; the D call may be TRBD1 or TRBD2 (5 bases each). Germline-derived CDR1 and CDR2 are DFQATT and SNEGSKA (reference sequence). V lost 0 bases and J 0 bases, leaving 9 bases between the germline ends. CDR3 length: 14 amino acids. The CDR3 region is CSARDWGTSYEQYF. The CDR3 nucleotides read TGCAGTGCTAGAGATTGGGGGACCTCCTACGAGCAGTACTTC.